What follows are 27 T cell receptor beta chains derived from one specimen sequenced in a study of blood T cell repertoires in COVID-19 (dated by TCRdb to about 2020). Libraries came from the immunoSEQ multiplex PCR assay. TCRdb re-hosts the immuneACCESS table, in-frame sequences only. Its copies lack some clones; in the studies checked, an unresolved V gene accounts for under half of them, and the cause for the rest is not known. The table for this sample lists 200,000 to 250,000 clones; 80% of them were counted only once. The ten largest clones take up 7.2% of the sample. The sequenced sample was peripheral blood. Receptors were obtained from a woman in her sixties or seventies with acute or convalescent COVID-19.

The rearrangement uses TRBV5-1 and TRBJ2-3, with D possibly matching TRBD2 (6 bases). The CDR3 spans 18 residues. Per the germline V gene, CDR1 is SGHRS and CDR2 is YFSETQ. The V end was cut by 0 bases, the J end by 0 bases, with 17 bases between. The CDR3 DNA follows: TGCGCCAGCAGCTTGGCCAGGCGGGGTTCCCTCAGCACAGATACGCAGTATTTT. This sequence encodes CASSLARRGSLSTDTQYF. Full variable domain (rest looked up from reference TRBV5-1 and TRBJ2-3): KAGVTQTPRYLIKTRGQQVTLSCSPISGHRSVSWYQQTPGQGLQFLFEYFSETQRNKGNFPGRFSGRQFSNSRSEMNVSTLELGDSALYLCASSLARRGSLSTDTQYFGPGTRLTVL.

This rearrangement joins TRBV10-3 to TRBJ1-6; 7 nucleotides align to TRBD1. This CDR3 is 15 amino acids long. The V gene's germline CDR1 is ENHRY and CDR2 SYGVKD. J was trimmed by 10 bases and V by 8 bases; bases with no gene match: 14. The CDR3 DNA is TGTGCCATCCGAGCCACAGGGGAAACGGGATCACCCCTCCACTTT. It is translated as CAIRATGETGSPLHF.

The chain combines TRBV6-5 with TRBJ2-1, with 13 bases that match TRBD2. The CDR3 has 15 amino acids. Looked up from germline, CDR1 is MNHEY and CDR2 is SVGAGI. Trimming removed 6 bases from V and 6 bases from J; junction bases left unmatched: 5. CDR3 in DNA: TGTGCCAGCAGCTTTACTAGCGGGGGGGCCAATGAGCAGTTCTTC. This sequence encodes CASSFTSGGANEQFF.

The rearrangement links TRBV5-4 to TRBJ2-7; TRBD2 might be the D (6 bases). This CDR3 has 14 residues. V was cut by 4 bases and J by 6 bases, with 17 bases left in between. The germline CDR1 and CDR2 sequences are SGHNT and YYREEE (reference sequence). CDR3 nucleotide sequence: TGTGCCAGCAGCCGTGATCGGGGGATAGGCGAGCAGTACGTC. Amino acids: CASSRDRGIGEQYV.

The chain carries TRBV7-8 and TRBJ2-3; D might be TRBD2 (5 bases). This CDR3 has 14 amino acids. Germline values: CDR1 SGHVS, CDR2 FQNEAQ. Deletions cut 1 base from V and 6 bases from J, with 11 bases between. CDR3 loop: CASSLGGTGDTQYF. The CDR3 DNA follows: TGTGCCAGCAGCTTAGGGGGTACGGGGGATACGCAGTATTTT.

This rearrangement joins TRBV19 to TRBJ1-2, with a possible D match to TRBD1 (5 bases). This CDR3 spans 15 amino acids. Germline V gene lookup returns CDR1 LNHDA and CDR2 SQIVND (reference sequence). The V and J ends lost 8 bases and 4 bases respectively, with 20 bases between them. The CDR3 DNA reads TGTGCCAGTCGACAGACCCCAGAAGCTGGCTATGGCTACACCTTC. The encoded protein is CASRQTPEAGYGYTF.

A single count supports this clone. The chain uses TRBV5-6 and TRBJ1-5; 8 bases agree with TRBD1. Germline V CDR1 and CDR2: SGHDT, YYEEEE. There are 15 residues in the CDR3. With 6 bases clipped from V and 1 base from J, the junction kept 6 bases outside the gene matches. The CDR3 loop is CASTRQGTSNQPQHF. The CDR3 nucleotides are TGTGCCAGCACCCGACAGGGGACGAGCAATCAGCCCCAGCATTTT.

This chain uses TRBV6-1 with TRBJ1-1; possibly TRBD1 for D (6 bases). This CDR3 spans 16 amino acids. Germline CDR1 reads MNHNS; CDR2 reads SASEGT. V lost 4 bases and J lost 5, with 20 bases in between. DNA for the CDR3: TGTGCCAGCAGTGGATATCCGGGGAAGGGGGTTACTGAAGCTTTCTTT. Translating it yields CASSGYPGKGVTEAFF.

The chain combines TRBV20-1 with TRBJ2-7, with 8 bases lining up with TRBD1. This CDR3 is built from 11 residues. Per germline, CDR1 DFQATT and CDR2 SNEGSKA (reference sequence). After removal of 6 bases from V and 5 bases from J, the junction contained 3 bases not matched to a gene. CDR3 nucleotide sequence: TGCAGTGCAACAGGGGGGCACGAGCAGTACTTC. This translates into CSATGGHEQYF.

The rearrangement uses TRBV5-4 and TRBJ2-3, with TRBD2 matching 8 bases. V shed 2 bases, J shed 3 bases, and the junction held 8 bases outside the gene matches. The germline V gene encodes CDR1 SGHNT and CDR2 YYREEE (reference sequence). The CDR3 consists of 16 residues. The CDR3 nucleotides read TGTGCCAGCAGCTTACTGCGCGGGGGGACTACAGATACGCAGTATTTT. Protein sequence: CASSLLRGGTTDTQYF.

The genes are TRBV7-2 and TRBJ2-5, with D maybe TRBD1 (6 bases). CDR1 and CDR2 from the germline V gene are SGHTA and FQGNSA. Trimming took 1 base from V and 7 from J, leaving 10 bases between them. The CDR3 extends over 13 amino acids. CDR3 sequence: CASSLGDMGTQYF. For the CDR3, the DNA is TGTGCCAGCAGCTTAGGGGACATGGGGACCCAGTACTTC.

This clone was seen a handful of times. The J gene is TRBJ2-3, the V gene TRBV6-2 or TRBV6-3; perhaps TRBD1 as D (6 bases). Trimming shortened V by 0 bases and J by 2 bases, and 12 bases separated the two germline ends. The CDR3 is 16 residues long. The germline gives CDR1 MNHEY, CDR2 SVGEGT. The CDR3 protein is CASSYSTDSFTDTQYF. CDR3 in DNA: TGTGCCAGCAGTTACTCGACGGACAGCTTCACAGATACGCAGTATTTT.

The chain carries TRBV2 and TRBJ1-3; 8 bases are a match to TRBD1. V gave up 6 bases and J gave up 2 bases; unmatched junction bases: 3. CDR3 size: 14 residues. The V gene's germline CDR1 is SNHLY and CDR2 FYNNEI. DNA for the CDR3: TGTGCCAGCAGCGGACAGGGCCCTGGAAACACCATATATTTT. It encodes CASSGQGPGNTIYF.

The rearrangement links TRBV10-3 to TRBJ1-3; D not certain. The CDR3 runs 15 residues. Germline lookup yields CDR1 ENHRY and CDR2 SYGVKD. V was clipped by 0 bases and J by 9 bases, with 15 bases between them. Here the CDR3 reads CAISESGRSGVTIYF. CDR3 nucleotides: TGTGCCATCAGTGAGTCTGGGCGATCCGGCGTCACCATATATTTT.

The chain carries TRBV6-2 or TRBV6-3 and TRBJ2-7; 11 bases map to TRBD2. CDR3 length: 16 amino acids. V gave up 5 bases and J gave up 4 bases; unmatched junction bases: 10. The germline CDR1 and CDR2 sequences are MNHEY and SVGEGT. The CDR3 coding sequence is TGTGCCAGCAGTCCCCCGGGACTAGCGGCTTCTTACGAGCAGTACTTC. Its translation: CASSPPGLAASYEQYF.

This clone was counted ten times or more. The rearrangement joins TRBV6-5 to TRBJ2-7; 7 bases agree with TRBD2. The CDR3 spans 13 residues. CDR1 is MNHEY and CDR2 is SVGAGI in the germline V gene. After removal of 2 bases from V and 7 bases from J, the junction contained 5 bases not matched to a gene. For the CDR3, the DNA is TGTGCCAGCAGTTACCCCGGGGGAGGGGAGCAGTACTTC. It specifies CASSYPGGGEQYF.

V is TRBV10-1 and J is TRBJ2-7; 8 bases map to TRBD1. With 9 bases clipped from V and 2 bases from J, the junction kept 9 bases outside the gene matches. The CDR3 runs to 14 residues. Per germline, CDR1 WNHNN and CDR2 SYGVQD (reference sequence). The CDR3 nucleotides read TGCGCCAGAGTGTTCCGGGACAGGACCTACGAGCAGTACTTC. Translated: CARVFRDRTYEQYF.

The table lists this clone with a count of one. The DNA for the CDR3 is TGTGCCAGCAGTAGAAACAGGGGGATTACCAACGAGCAGTACTTC. Protein sequence: CASSRNRGITNEQYF. This chain links TRBV27 with TRBJ2-7; 8 bases are a match to TRBD1. CDR3 size: 15 residues. The germline V gene encodes CDR1 MNHEY and CDR2 SMNVEV (reference sequence). The ends lost 5 bases at V and 5 bases at J; junction bases unmatched: 11.

The chain couples TRBV11-2 to TRBJ2-7, with TRBD1 identical over 8 bases. The ends lost 5 bases at V and 6 bases at J; junction bases unmatched: 15. The germline V gene has CDR1 SGHAT and CDR2 FQNNGV. The CDR3 runs 16 residues. CDR3 in amino acids: CASSPTALRGLGEQYF. DNA for the CDR3: TGTGCCAGCAGCCCCACCGCTCTCAGGGGGCTCGGCGAGCAGTACTTC.

The genes are TRBV7-6 and TRBJ2-5; TRBD1 is a possible D gene (6 bases). Trimming cost V 4 bases and J 4 bases, with 16 bases left between them. CDR1 is SGHVS, CDR2 FNYEAQ, per germline. The CDR3 extends over 15 amino acids. DNA for the CDR3: TGTGCCAGCAGCTCGATGCAGGGGAAATTAGAGACCCAGTACTTC. It codes for CASSSMQGKLETQYF.

CDR3 bases: TGTGCCAGTAGTAAGGACAGCGCCGGGGAAAAACTGTTTTTT. This encodes CASSKDSAGEKLFF. The chain links TRBV19 to TRBJ1-4; D is perhaps TRBD1 (6 bases). V was clipped by 4 bases and J by 8 bases, with 14 bases between them. Germline CDR1 reads LNHDA; CDR2 reads SQIVND (reference sequence). The CDR3 is 14 amino acids.

V is TRBV10-3 and J is TRBJ2-3, with 7 bases aligning to TRBD1. This CDR3 comprises 15 residues. Germline V CDR1 and CDR2: ENHRY, SYGVKD. J was trimmed by 2 bases and V by 7 bases; bases with no gene match: 9. In DNA form, the CDR3 reads TGTGCCATCACTCCGACAGGGTTTAACACAGATACGCAGTATTTT. It specifies CAITPTGFNTDTQYF.

This clone occurred a few times. This chain connects TRBV7-2 to TRBJ2-5, with 14 bases lining up with TRBD2. The J segment lost 5 bases and the V segment lost 1 base, leaving 9 bases of the junction unmatched. The germline gives CDR1 SGHTA, CDR2 FQGNSA. This CDR3 has 18 amino acids. The CDR3 coding sequence is TGTGCCAGCAGCTTAGAGGGACTAGCGGGGGCTCGATGGGAGACCCAGTACTTC. This encodes CASSLEGLAGARWETQYF.

The chain employs TRBV29-1 and TRBJ2-1; D is uncertain. The length of the CDR3 is 11 residues. Trimming took off 4 bases at V and 4 bases at J, with 5 bases between the two ends. Germline assignment: CDR1 SQVTM and CDR2 ANQGSEA. In DNA, the CDR3 is TGCAGCGTTGGTCGTTACAATGAGCAGTTCTTC. Translation: CSVGRYNEQFF.

The chain combines TRBV9 with TRBJ2-2; the D gene is possibly TRBD1 (6 bases). Trimming removed 2 bases at V and 5 bases at J, with 13 bases between. CDR3 length equals 15 residues. Looked up from germline, CDR1 is SGDLS and CDR2 is YYNGEE. CDR3 nucleotides: TGTGCCAGCAGCGTTTTGGGGGCGAGTACCGGGGAGCTGTTTTTT. Amino acid sequence: CASSVLGASTGELFF.

The chain links TRBV3-1 (or the pseudogene TRBV3-2) to TRBJ2-7; 8 bases are a match to TRBD1. V gave up 0 bases and J gave up 9 bases; unmatched junction bases: 1. The CDR3 is 12 amino acids. Germline values: CDR1 LGHDT, CDR2 YNNKEL (reference sequence). The CDR3 nucleotides read TGTGCCAGCAGCCAAGAGGGGACAGGGCAGTACTTC. Protein: CASSQEGTGQYF.

As to this clone: The identical CDR3 is also encoded by other nucleotide sequences in the sample. The rearrangement links TRBV5-1 to TRBJ2-5, with D possibly matching TRBD1 (6 bases). Germline assignment: CDR1 SGHRS and CDR2 YFSETQ. The CDR3 is 15 amino acids. Between the trimmed V and J ends, which lost 0 bases and 2 bases, there was a span of 11 bases. This CDR3 is CASSLGVGGQETQYF. The CDR3 DNA is TGCGCCAGCAGCTTGGGGGTAGGGGGTCAAGAGACCCAGTACTTC. Variable domain in full (rest from reference TRBV5-1 and TRBJ2-5): KAGVTQTPRYLIKTRGQQVTLSCSPISGHRSVSWYQQTPGQGLQFLFEYFSETQRNKGNFPGRFSGRQFSNSRSEMNVSTLELGDSALYLCASSLGVGGQETQYFGPGTRLLVL.